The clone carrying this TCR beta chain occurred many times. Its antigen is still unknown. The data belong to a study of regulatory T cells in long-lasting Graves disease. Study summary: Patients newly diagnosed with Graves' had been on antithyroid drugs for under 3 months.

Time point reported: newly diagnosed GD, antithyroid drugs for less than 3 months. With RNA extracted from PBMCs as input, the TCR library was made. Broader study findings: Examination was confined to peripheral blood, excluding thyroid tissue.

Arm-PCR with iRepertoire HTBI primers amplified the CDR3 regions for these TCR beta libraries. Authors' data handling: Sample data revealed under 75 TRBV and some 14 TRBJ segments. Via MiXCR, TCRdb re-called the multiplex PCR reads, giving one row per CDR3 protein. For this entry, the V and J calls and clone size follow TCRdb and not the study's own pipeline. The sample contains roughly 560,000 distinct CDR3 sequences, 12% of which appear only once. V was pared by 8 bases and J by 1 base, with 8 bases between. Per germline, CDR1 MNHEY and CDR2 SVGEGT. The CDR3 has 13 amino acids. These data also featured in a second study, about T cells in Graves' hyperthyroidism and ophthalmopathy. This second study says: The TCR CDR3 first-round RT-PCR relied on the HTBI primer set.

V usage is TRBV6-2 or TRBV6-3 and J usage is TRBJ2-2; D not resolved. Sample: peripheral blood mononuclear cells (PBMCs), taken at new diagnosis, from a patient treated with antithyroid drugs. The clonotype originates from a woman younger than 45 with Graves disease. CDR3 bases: TGTGCCAGCCTACACGAGAACACCGGGGAGCTGTTTTTT. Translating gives CASLHENTGELFF.